This passage covers 30 T cell receptor beta chains from one sample sequenced in a study of T cell repertoires in cytomegalovirus infection (dated by TCRdb to between 2018 and 2020). For sequencing, an Illumina HiSeq 1500 was employed. TCRdb reran the public reads through fastp at Q25 and MiXCR, keeping productive beta chains. Under each unique CDR3 protein, matching rows form one entry showing the most common genes and DNA. The sample table contains 290,000 or so distinct CDR3 sequences; only one count was recorded for about 9.1% of them. The ten biggest clones cover 2% to 3% of the sample. Sequencing was performed on PBMCs. Receptor source: a human donor in good health (CMV status not recorded). Some clones in this sample may be carry-over from other donors' samples.

The chain has TRBV20-1 and TRBJ1-6, with 7 bases fitting TRBD1. CDR3 size: 14 residues. Trimming took 2 bases from V and 10 from J; bases not matched to a gene: 8. Looked up from germline, CDR1 is DFQATT and CDR2 is SNEGSKA (reference sequence). CDR3 in DNA: TGCAGTGCTAGACGACAGGGTATGGGGTCACCCCTCCACTTT. Amino acid sequence: CSARRQGMGSPLHF.

This clonotype came up many times. CDR3 amino acids: CASSPRGGRMQYF. CDR3 in DNA: TGTGCCAGCAGCCCGAGAGGGGGGAGAATGCAGTATTTT. The chain links TRBV7-2 to TRBJ2-3; either TRBD1 or TRBD2 may supply D (6 bases each). CDR3 length: 13 residues. The V end lost 5 bases, the J end lost 11 bases, and 17 bases lay between the germline ends. Germline V gene lookup returns CDR1 SGHTA and CDR2 FQGNSA.

This clonotype came up many times. The chain recombines TRBV7-2 with TRBJ2-7; the D gene is possibly TRBD1 (6 bases). Trimming removed 1 base at V and 7 bases at J, with 20 bases between. This CDR3 spans 16 amino acids. Germline CDR1 and CDR2: SGHTA and FQGNSA. CDR3 in DNA: TGTGCCAGCAGCTTAGATTCGACAGGAGTTAGGTTAGAGCAGTACTTC. As protein: CASSLDSTGVRLEQYF.

This clonotype was seen ten or more times. This chain joins TRBV18 and TRBJ2-3; TRBD1 aligns across 10 bases. The trim removed 5 bases at V and 6 bases at J, leaving 8 bases unmatched. Germline V gene lookup returns CDR1 KGHSH and CDR2 LQKENI. This CDR3 comprises 15 residues. The CDR3 region is CASSTAGTGADTQYF. CDR3 bases: TGTGCCAGCTCAACAGCCGGGACAGGGGCCGATACGCAGTATTTT.

This clonotype was detected a few times. The chain's CDR3 is CSAPGQNTGELFF. For the CDR3, the DNA is TGCAGTGCCCCTGGACAGAACACCGGGGAGCTGTTTTTT. The V and J genes are TRBV20-1 and TRBJ2-2; a possible D gene is TRBD1 (5 bases). Germline assignment: CDR1 DFQATT and CDR2 SNEGSKA (reference sequence). The CDR3 spans 13 residues. The V gene lost 6 bases and the J gene lost 1 base, with 9 bases spanning the gap.

This clonotype occurred a few times. V usage is TRBV2 and J usage is TRBJ1-2; unclear D gene. Trimming removed 6 bases at V and 7 bases at J, with 18 bases between. The CDR3 extends over 14 amino acids. The germline gives CDR1 SNHLY, CDR2 FYNNEI. The CDR3 loop reads CASSQDLVTTGYTF. As DNA, the CDR3 is TGTGCCAGCAGCCAAGACCTGGTTACAACTGGCTACACCTTC.

Many counts were recorded for this clonotype. The rearrangement joins TRBV20-1 to TRBJ2-5, with TRBD1 matching over 10 bases. The CDR3 length is 12 residues. The germline CDR1 and CDR2 sequences are DFQATT and SNEGSKA (reference sequence). The DNA of the CDR3 is TGCAGCGGGGACAGGGGTGGAGAGACCCAGTACTTC. Encoded protein: CSGDRGGETQYF.

Turning to this clonotype: It may be a read error: a sequence one base away is much more abundant. This chain links TRBV5-1 with TRBJ2-2, with TRBD1 as a possible D gene (5 bases). The CDR3 has 15 residues. CDR1 SGHRS and CDR2 YFSETQ come from the germline V gene. The CDR3 reads CVSPPSGLNTGELFF. The CDR3, as DNA: TGCGTCAGCCCTCCTTCAGGGCTTAACACCGGGGAGCTGTTTTTT.

This clonotype was detected a few times. The chain employs TRBV5-4 and TRBJ2-3, with TRBD1 matching 9 bases. Germline V gene data show CDR1 as SGHNT and CDR2 as YYREEE (reference sequence). Unmatched junction bases numbered 7, after V lost 4 bases and J lost 4 bases. This CDR3 is 15 amino acids long. CDR3 nucleotides: TGTGCCAGCAGCCAAACGACAGGGGGTGCAGATACGCAGTATTTT. Protein product: CASSQTTGGADTQYF. Drawing the rest from reference TRBV5-4 and TRBJ2-3, the complete variable domain is ETGVTQSPTHLIKTRGQQVTLRCSSQSGHNTVSWYQQALGQGPQFIFQYYREEENGRGNFPPRFSGLQFPNYSSELNVNALELDDSALYLCASSQTTGGADTQYFGPGTRLTVL.

The chain is built from TRBV7-6 and TRBJ2-5, with 10 bases that match TRBD2. This CDR3 is built from 15 residues. The V and J ends lost 8 bases and 4 bases, in that order; junction bases with no gene match: 10. Germline V gene data show CDR1 as SGHVS and CDR2 as FNYEAQ. In nucleotides, the CDR3 is TGTGCCAGCGTATCCCTAGCGGGGGTACCAGAGACCCAGTACTTC. Protein: CASVSLAGVPETQYF.

This clonotype was seen a few times. The genes are TRBV5-1 and TRBJ2-6; D is unresolved. CDR1 SGHRS and CDR2 YFSETQ come from the germline V gene. Trimming removed 4 bases at V and 0 bases at J, with 11 bases between. The CDR3 spans 16 residues. CDR3 sequence (DNA): TGCGCCAGCAGCCCTACGAGTGGCTCTGGGGCCAACGTCCTGACTTTC. Protein: CASSPTSGSGANVLTF.

The gene calls are TRBV20-1 and TRBJ2-5, with 12 bases that match TRBD2. The ends lost 4 bases at V and 5 bases at J; junction bases unmatched: 8. In germline, CDR1 is DFQATT, CDR2 SNEGSKA (reference sequence). CDR3 length: 15 amino acids. CDR3 nucleotides: TGCAGTGCTAAGCTTGGACTAGCGGGGAAGGAGACCCAGTACTTC. It is translated as CSAKLGLAGKETQYF.

This clonotype showed up many times. The rearrangement uses TRBV24-1 and TRBJ2-7; D perhaps matches TRBD2 (5 bases). Germline CDR1 is KGHDR and CDR2 is SFDVKD. Trimming removed 3 bases from V and 7 bases from J, with 12 bases in between. The CDR3 totals 13 residues. The CDR3 protein is CATSDLVRGEQYV. In DNA, the CDR3 is TGTGCCACCAGTGATCTGGTTCGGGGAGAGCAGTACGTC.

This clonotype has a count of ten or more. The chain recombines TRBV28 with TRBJ2-3, with D hard to call. The CDR3 extends over 17 amino acids. Trimming removed 2 bases at V and 2 bases at J, with 17 bases between. Germline assignment: CDR1 MDHEN and CDR2 SYDVKM. This chain's CDR3 is CASSLAPLRAVTDTQYF. The CDR3 nucleotides are TGTGCCAGCAGTTTAGCGCCATTAAGGGCGGTCACAGATACGCAGTATTTT.

This clonotype was counted at least ten times. The chain recombines TRBV7-9 with TRBJ2-7; D is possibly TRBD1 (6 bases). The germline V and J ends were trimmed by 1 base and 2 bases, with 18 bases remaining between them. CDR3 length equals 17 residues. The V gene's germline CDR1 is SEHNR and CDR2 FQNEAQ (reference sequence). DNA for the CDR3: TGTGCCAGCAGCTTAGACGGAACTACGACAGGAACCTACGAGCAGTACTTC. Translating gives CASSLDGTTTGTYEQYF. Full variable domain (missing parts from reference TRBV7-9 and TRBJ2-7): DTGVSQNPRHKITKRGQNVTFRCDPISEHNRLYWYRQTLGQGPEFLTYFQNEAQLEKSRLLSDRFSAERPKGSFSTLEIQRTEQGDSAMYLCASSLDGTTTGTYEQYFGPGTRLTVT.

As to this clonotype: This may come from a read error, since a much larger clone is one base off. V gene TRBV18 combines with J gene TRBJ2-3; possibly TRBD2 for D (6 bases). This CDR3 is built from 17 residues. Germline V gene lookup returns CDR1 KGHSH and CDR2 LQKENI. V lost 3 bases, J lost 0 bases, and 16 bases lay in between. The CDR3 nucleotides are TGTGCCAGCTCACCGACTAGATGGACGATTAGCACAGATACGCAGTATTTT. As protein: CASSPTRWTISTDTQYF.

V is TRBV7-9 and J is TRBJ2-5; no reliable D call. Trimming left V 0 bases short and J 0 bases short, with 8 bases between. The CDR3 covers 15 residues. CDR1 is SEHNR and CDR2 is FQNEAQ in the germline V gene (reference sequence). CDR3 sequence reads: CASSLARRNQETQYF. The CDR3, as DNA: TGTGCCAGCAGCTTAGCGCGCCGTAACCAAGAGACCCAGTACTTC.

The rearrangement links TRBV29-1 to TRBJ1-1, with a possible D match to TRBD1 (5 bases). Trimming removed 3 bases at V and 3 bases at J, with 11 bases between. This CDR3 spans 13 amino acids. Germline lookup yields CDR1 SQVTM and CDR2 ANQGSEA. Here the CDR3 DNA reads TGCAGCGTTGATGGCAGGGCCTACACTGAAGCTTTCTTT. Protein product: CSVDGRAYTEAFF.

This clonotype was seen repeatedly, ten times or more. V and J are TRBV6-1 and TRBJ1-1; D is ambiguous. Trimming left V 6 bases short and J 5 bases short, with 13 bases between. Germline CDR1 and CDR2: MNHNS and SASEGT. The CDR3 is 13 residues long. CDR3 DNA sequence: TGTGCCAGCAGAGACTGGGATAGGACTGAAGCTTTCTTT. It codes for CASRDWDRTEAFF.

This clonotype was detected many times. CDR3: CASSRQGREFSPLHF. CDR3 sequence (DNA): TGTGCCAGCAGCCGACAGGGACGCGAGTTTTCACCCCTCCACTTT. The chain is built from TRBV6-5 and TRBJ1-6; 7 positions agree with TRBD1. The CDR3 sequence is 15 residues long. Germline assignment: CDR1 MNHEY and CDR2 SVGAGI. Trimming took 6 bases from V and 9 from J; bases not matched to a gene: 11.

J is TRBJ2-5 and V is TRBV27; 11 bases line up with TRBD2. Trimming removed 5 bases from V and 1 base from J; junction bases left unmatched: 12. The CDR3 consists of 18 residues. Looked up from germline, CDR1 is MNHEY and CDR2 is SMNVEV (reference sequence). DNA of the CDR3: TGTGCCAGCAGTCTCTCCTATGGGACTAGCGGCTTCCAAGAGACCCAGTACTTC. It codes for CASSLSYGTSGFQETQYF.

This clonotype was found many times. The gene calls are TRBV5-6 and TRBJ2-1; D gene ambiguous. V lost 2 bases and J lost 0, with 9 bases in between. Germline V gene data show CDR1 as SGHDT and CDR2 as YYEEEE. CDR3 length equals 15 residues. The CDR3 nucleotides are TGTGCCAGCAGCTTAGACGCGGCCTCCTACAATGAGCAGTTCTTC. Translating gives CASSLDAASYNEQFF.

This clonotype has ten or more counts. The rearrangement uses TRBV5-4 and TRBJ1-4; 7 bases map to TRBD1. Losses at the gene ends were 4 bases for V and 0 bases for J; bases not matched to a gene: 3. CDR1 is SGHNT, CDR2 YYREEE, per germline (reference sequence). CDR3 length: 15 residues. Here the CDR3 DNA reads TGTGCCAGCAGCCGGGACAGCTCAACTAATGAAAAACTGTTTTTT. Its translation is CASSRDSSTNEKLFF.

This clonotype was counted at least ten times. The chain uses TRBV4-2 and TRBJ1-2, with D possibly being TRBD1 (6 bases). The V end lost 4 bases, the J end lost 0 bases, and 15 bases lay between the germline ends. This CDR3 comprises 16 residues. Germline CDR1 and CDR2: LGHNA and YNFKEQ. CDR3 in DNA: TGTGCCAGCAGCCCATCTACAGGGCCAGCTAACTATGGCTACACCTTC. Protein product: CASSPSTGPANYGYTF.

This clonotype was counted a few times. The chain links TRBV2 to TRBJ1-2, with 7 bases identical to TRBD1. The CDR3 covers 14 residues. The trim removed 7 bases at V and 2 bases at J, leaving 7 bases unmatched. CDR1 is SNHLY and CDR2 is FYNNEI in the germline V gene. This chain's CDR3 is CASTTDRDNYGYTF. The CDR3 nucleotides are TGTGCCAGCACCACAGACAGGGACAACTATGGCTACACCTTC. Supplemented by reference TRBV2 and TRBJ1-2, the full variable domain reads EPEVTQTPSHQVTQMGQEVILRCVPISNHLYFYWYRQILGQKVEFLVSFYNNEISEKSEIFDDQFSVERPDGSNFTLKIRSTKLEDSAMYFCASTTDRDNYGYTFGSGTRLTVV.

A remark on this clonotype: A much larger clone lies a single base off, so this may be a read error. The chain has TRBV18 and TRBJ1-2; D not resolved. CDR1 KGHSH and CDR2 LQKENI come from the germline V gene. The CDR3 runs 15 residues. CDR3 sequence reads: CASSPDTTAVYGCTF. DNA of the CDR3: TGTGCCAGCTCACCTGACACCACGGCTGTCTATGGCTGCACCTTC.

This clonotype was observed many times. The chain couples TRBV5-1 to TRBJ2-3, with 8 bases that match TRBD2. This CDR3 spans 15 amino acids. The J segment lost 2 bases and the V segment lost 0 bases, leaving 2 bases of the junction unmatched. The germline CDR1 and CDR2 sequences are SGHRS and YFSETQ. The CDR3 loop reads CASSLGTSLTDTQYF. DNA of the CDR3: TGCGCCAGCAGCTTGGGGACTAGCCTCACAGATACGCAGTATTTT.

As to this clonotype: With a much larger clone just one base away, this may be a read error. The CDR3 loop is CASSFPGQRSYEQYF. The DNA for the CDR3 is TGTGCCAGCAGCTTCCCGGGACAGCGGTCCTACGAGCAGTACTTC. J is TRBJ2-7 and V is TRBV5-4; 7 bases are shared with TRBD1. Germline-derived CDR1 and CDR2 are SGHNT and YYREEE (reference sequence). Trimming took 2 bases from V and 1 from J; bases not matched to a gene: 6. The CDR3 extends over 15 amino acids.

This clonotype was detected many times. This chain links TRBV6-5 with TRBJ1-2; a possible D gene is TRBD1 (6 bases). This CDR3 has 13 amino acids. The V gene's germline CDR1 is MNHEY and CDR2 SVGAGI. V lost 0 bases, J lost 8 bases, and 10 bases lay in between. This chain's CDR3 is CASSYSGARGYTF. In nucleotides, the CDR3 is TGTGCCAGCAGTTACTCGGGGGCTCGAGGCTACACCTTC.

This clonotype was detected only a few times. V is TRBV20-1 and J is TRBJ2-7; D unclear. The length of the CDR3 is 14 residues. Germline CDR1 and CDR2: DFQATT and SNEGSKA (reference sequence). Trimming took 1 base from V and 2 from J, leaving 12 bases between them. The CDR3 region is CSARAPVTAYEQYF. The CDR3 DNA reads as TGCAGTGCTAGAGCTCCCGTAACAGCCTACGAGCAGTACTTC.